The rows below give T cell receptor beta chains drawn from one sample of a study of T cell repertoires in cytomegalovirus infection. TCRdb processed the reads anew with MiXCR; each CDR3 protein has one entry. This table holds about 230,000 distinct CDR3 sequences, about 23% found once. Material for sequencing was CD8+ T cells from PBMCs. The receptors derive from a human donor in good health (CMV status not recorded). Some clones in this sample may be carry-over from other donors' samples. Each CDR3 is given with its conserved first and last residue. D genes are given only for firm matches. Size tells how often a clone was seen (once, few, many) or the class of an expanded clone, and some rows leave it out.

D,size,J,V,DNA,CDR3
NA,few,TRBJ2-6,TRBV6-6,TGTGCCAGCAGTTACGCGGGGTCCTCTGGGGCCAACGTCCTGACTTTC,CASSYAGSSGANVLTF
TRBD2,many,TRBJ2-7,TRBV7-8,TGTGCCAGCAGCTTAGCCGCGACTAGCGGGGGACTCGAGCAGTACTTC,CASSLAATSGGLEQYF
NA,medium-sized,TRBJ1-1,TRBV7-2,TGTGCCAGCAGCTGGGGGGGGCTTACTGAAGCTTTCTTT,CASSWGGLTEAFF
TRBD1,many,TRBJ2-7,TRBV28,TGTGCCAGCAGTTTCTCGGAGACAGGGGGCTACGAGCAGTACTTC,CASSFSETGGYEQYF
NA,few,TRBJ2-3,TRBV6-2/TRBV6-3,TGTGCCAGCAGCCGAACCCCGACAGGACGAGAAAGCACAGATACGCAGTATTTT,CASSRTPTGRESTDTQYF
TRBD1,NA,TRBJ2-2,TRBV10-3,TGTGCCACCACAGGGGTCAACACCGGGGAGCTGTTTTTT,CATTGVNTGELFF
TRBD1,NA,TRBJ2-1,TRBV7-9,TGTGCCAGCACCCCGGGACAGGGGGGGAACAATGAGCAGTTCTTC,CASTPGQGGNNEQFF
NA,NA,TRBJ2-1,TRBV20-1,TGCAGTGCGGAGCCCGGGACAAGATCCTACAATGAGCAGTTCTTC,CSAEPGTRSYNEQFF
TRBD1,few,TRBJ2-7,TRBV19,TGTGCCAGTAGTATATCGACAGGGTCGTCCTACGAGCAGTACTTC,CASSISTGSSYEQYF
TRBD1,NA,TRBJ2-1,TRBV29-1,TGCAGCGGATGCCCGGGACAGGGTTGGGGAGCCGCCTACAATGAGCAGTTCTTC,CSGCPGQGWGAAYNEQFF
TRBD1,few,TRBJ2-2,TRBV19,TGTGCCAGTAGTGCAACACAGGGGGCCGGGGAGCTGTTTTTT,CASSATQGAGELFF
NA,NA,TRBJ1-5,TRBV28,TGTGCCAGCAGCGGACGTCTCGGGGATCAGCCCCAGCATTTT,CASSGRLGDQPQHF
NA,few,TRBJ2-1,TRBV5-6,TGTGCCAGCAGCTTGGGCGGGACTGAGCAGTTCTTC,CASSLGGTEQFF
TRBD2,many,TRBJ2-3,TRBV3-1,TGTGCCAGCAGCCCGGGACTAGCGGCCACAGATACGCAGTATTTT,CASSPGLAATDTQYF
TRBD1,NA,TRBJ2-7,TRBV20-1,TGCAGTGCTAGAGATCTGATAGGGGGCACCTACGAGCAGTACTTC,CSARDLIGGTYEQYF
TRBD2,NA,TRBJ2-2,TRBV4-1,TGCGCCAGCAGCCTATCTACTAGCGGCGTAAGCCCCGGGGAGCTGTTTTTT,CASSLSTSGVSPGELFF
TRBD2,many,TRBJ2-3,TRBV7-2,TGTGCCAGCAGCGCACTAGCGGGGATCACAGATACGCAGTATTTT,CASSALAGITDTQYF
TRBD1,NA,TRBJ2-7,TRBV20-1,TGCAGTGCTAGGTCGGACAGGGGTTTTCTGTACGAGCAGTACTTC,CSARSDRGFLYEQYF
TRBD1,few,TRBJ2-5,TRBV5-4,TGTGCCAGCAGCCCCCGGGACAGGGGGCGGTTCGTACAAGAGACCCAGTACTTC,CASSPRDRGRFVQETQYF
TRBD2,few,TRBJ2-1,TRBV10-3,TGTGCCATCAGTGAGAGCGGGGGATTCAATGAGCAGTTCTTC,CAISESGGFNEQFF
TRBD2,NA,TRBJ2-7,TRBV29-1,TGCAGCGTTGAATGGGGGACTAGCGCCTCCTACGAGCAGTACTTC,CSVEWGTSASYEQYF
TRBD2,NA,TRBJ2-1,TRBV3-1,TGTGCCAGCAGCCCCGGGACTAACAATGAGCAGTTCTTC,CASSPGTNNEQFF
NA,NA,TRBJ2-2,TRBV28,TGTGCCAGCAGTCCCACTTACCGGGAGCTGTTTTTT,CASSPTYRELFF
TRBD1,NA,TRBJ1-2,TRBV28,TGTGCCAGCAGTTCCACTATTTACAGGGGGCGGGTCTATGGCTACACCTTC,CASSSTIYRGRVYGYTF
NA,NA,TRBJ2-7,TRBV10-3,TGTGCCAGTCGGTTCGCGGGACAGATTTACGAGCAGTACTTC,CASRFAGQIYEQYF
NA,few,TRBJ1-1,TRBV27,TGTGCCAGCAGTTCCCCCTCCGGGGGTGAAGCTTTCTTT,CASSSPSGGEAFF
TRBD2,NA,TRBJ2-1,TRBV2,TGTGCCACCCAGGGAGCGGGGGCCGAGCAGTTCTTC,CATQGAGAEQFF
NA,NA,TRBJ2-3,TRBV2,TGTGCCAGCAGTCCGACTTCTTTCACAGATACGCAGTATTTT,CASSPTSFTDTQYF
NA,many,TRBJ2-1,TRBV6-1,TGTGCCAGCAGTTCGGGGGGCTTATACAATGAGCAGTTCTTC,CASSSGGLYNEQFF
TRBD1,once,TRBJ2-7,TRBV20-1,TGCAGTGCCCGAGGGGGGACAGGGGGAAACGGATTTTACGAGCAGTACTTC,CSARGGTGGNGFYEQYF
NA,many,TRBJ2-5,TRBV12-3/TRBV12-4,TGTGCCAGCAGCTCGGCTGGAGAGACCCAGTACTTC,CASSSAGETQYF
NA,many,TRBJ1-4,TRBV7-8,TGTGCCAGCAGCTCCCTTCCAACTAATGAAAAACTGTTTTTT,CASSSLPTNEKLFF
NA,NA,TRBJ1-2,TRBV6-5,TGTGCCAGCAGGGAGACAGGCGCCTATGGCTACACCTTC,CASRETGAYGYTF
TRBD2,many,TRBJ2-1,TRBV7-2,TGTGCCAGCAGCTCTAGCGGGGGGGAGCAGTTCTTC,CASSSSGGEQFF
NA,NA,TRBJ2-1,TRBV6-1,TGTGCCAGCAGTGGAATCAGCTCCTACAATGAGCAGTTCTTC,CASSGISSYNEQFF
TRBD1,NA,TRBJ2-7,TRBV12-3/TRBV12-4,TGTGCCAGCAGCTGGACAGGGTACGAGCAGTACTTC,CASSWTGYEQYF
NA,NA,TRBJ1-6,TRBV20-1,TGCAGTGCTAGAGTATCAGGGAAGAATTCACCCCTCCACTTT,CSARVSGKNSPLHF
TRBD2,NA,TRBJ2-3,TRBV20-1,TGCAGTGCTAGAGATCGGGAGGGATCCCATACGCAGTATTTT,CSARDREGSHTQYF
NA,NA,TRBJ2-7,TRBV7-9,TGTGCCAGCAGCCCTAGGCCAGGGGAGTGGTCAAACGAGCAGTACTTC,CASSPRPGEWSNEQYF
NA,many,TRBJ2-7,TRBV7-9,TGTGCCAGCAGCTTAGCGCCCAGGAGCGGATACGAGCAGTACTTC,CASSLAPRSGYEQYF
NA,many,TRBJ2-2,TRBV29-1,TGCAGCGCCCGGGGGAAGGAAGCGAACACCGGGGAGCTGTTTTTT,CSARGKEANTGELFF
TRBD1,few,TRBJ1-5,TRBV27,TGTGCCAGCAGTTTCACAGGGGGGACCAATCAGCCCCAGCATTTT,CASSFTGGTNQPQHF
NA,many,TRBJ1-6,TRBV19,TGTGCCAGTAGTGCGATGACAGGATCACCCCTCCACTTT,CASSAMTGSPLHF
NA,NA,TRBJ1-1,TRBV27,TGTGCCAGCAGTTTAACAGGGTTGGCCACTGAAGCTTTCTTT,CASSLTGLATEAFF
NA,many,TRBJ2-2,TRBV7-9,TGTGCCAGCAGCCCACCGGGGACCGGGGAGCTGTTTTTT,CASSPPGTGELFF
NA,NA,TRBJ2-7,TRBV2,TGTGCCAGCAGTGAGAACAGCTGGGGCGAGCAGTACTTC,CASSENSWGEQYF
NA,NA,TRBJ1-1,TRBV19,TGTGCCAGTAGTATACAGTCAATTCTGAACACTGAAGCTTTCTTT,CASSIQSILNTEAFF
TRBD1,few,TRBJ2-7,TRBV20-1,TGCAGTGCTAGAGATACCCCCGGGACAGCAACCTACGAGCAGTACTTC,CSARDTPGTATYEQYF
NA,NA,TRBJ2-3,TRBV5-1,TGCGCCAGCAGCTTGGAGGTAGCGGATGGCACAGATACGCAGTATTTT,CASSLEVADGTDTQYF
NA,NA,TRBJ2-5,TRBV12-3/TRBV12-4,TGTGCCAGCAGGGGGGCGGGGGAGACCCAGTACTTC,CASRGAGETQYF
NA,many,TRBJ2-7,TRBV11-2,TGTGCCAGCAGCTTAGGAGATCCCTACGAGCAGTACTTC,CASSLGDPYEQYF
NA,few,TRBJ2-5,TRBV6-2/TRBV6-3,TGTGCCAGCAGTTACGGATCTGTGGAGACCCAGTACTTC,CASSYGSVETQYF
NA,NA,TRBJ1-1,TRBV11-1,TGTGCCAGCAGCTTAGCCTCGACAGCTGAAGCTTTCTTT,CASSLASTAEAFF